The 5 T cell receptor beta chains reported below all come from one sample, sequenced in a study of PD-L1 blockade in urothelial cancer. Specified time point: pretreatment peripheral blood. Only in-frame clones appear in the TCRdb table, and some are missing; sequencing was by immunoSEQ multiplex PCR. The repertoire holds tens of thousands of clones, with 90% as singletons. The source was PBMCs, collected around atezolizumab (anti-PD-L1) treatment. The receptors here all came from a man aged 55 to 70 with urothelial cancer.

The genes are TRBV18 and TRBJ2-3; D may be TRBD2 (7 bases). The germline V and J ends were trimmed by 0 bases and 9 bases, with 13 bases remaining between them. Germline V gene lookup returns CDR1 KGHSH and CDR2 LQKENI. There are 14 residues in the CDR3. The CDR3 nucleotides are TGTGCCAGCTCACCACCGCGAGGGGGGGACACGCAGTATTTT. Translated: CASSPPRGGDTQYF.

The sample holds a few counts of this clone. CDR3 nucleotides: TGTGCCAGCAGTTATCCTCAGGGGGCAATGAACACTGAAGCTTTCTTT. Translated: CASSYPQGAMNTEAFF. The chain couples TRBV6-9 to TRBJ1-1; 8 positions agree with TRBD1. CDR3 length: 16 amino acids. The ends lost 2 bases at V and 0 bases at J; junction bases unmatched: 5. The germline V gene has CDR1 MNHGY and CDR2 SVAAGI.

The chain links TRBV5-1 to TRBJ2-2; 12 bases map to TRBD2. The germline gives CDR1 SGHRS, CDR2 YFSETQ. This CDR3 has 17 residues. V gave up 3 bases and J gave up 7 bases; unmatched junction bases: 10. The CDR3 DNA is TGCGCCAGCAGCTGGGAAAGGACTAGCGGGGTGAGCGGGGAGCTGTTTTTT. It is translated as CASSWERTSGVSGELFF. The full variable domain, in which reference TRBV5-1 and TRBJ2-2 provide the parts outside the CDR3, is KAGVTQTPRYLIKTRGQQVTLSCSPISGHRSVSWYQQTPGQGLQFLFEYFSETQRNKGNFPGRFSGRQFSNSRSEMNVSTLELGDSALYLCASSWERTSGVSGELFFGEGSRLTVL.

V and J are TRBV7-2 and TRBJ2-2; 8 nucleotides agree with TRBD2. Trimming at V came to 2 bases and at J to 3 bases, leaving 5 bases not matched to a gene. The CDR3 totals 16 residues. The germline CDR1 and CDR2 sequences are SGHTA and FQGNSA. The DNA for the CDR3 is TGTGCCAGCAGCTTAATAAGCGGGGGTTACACCGGGGAGCTGTTTTTT. Its protein product is CASSLISGGYTGELFF.

The rearrangement joins TRBV2 to TRBJ1-1; D might be TRBD1 (5 bases). V was pared by 7 bases and J by 5 bases, with 17 bases between. The germline gives CDR1 SNHLY, CDR2 FYNNEI. CDR3 size: 14 residues. CDR3 sequence: CASTLVGGGTEAFF. The DNA for the CDR3 is TGTGCCAGCACCCTCGTGGGGGGAGGGACTGAAGCTTTCTTT.